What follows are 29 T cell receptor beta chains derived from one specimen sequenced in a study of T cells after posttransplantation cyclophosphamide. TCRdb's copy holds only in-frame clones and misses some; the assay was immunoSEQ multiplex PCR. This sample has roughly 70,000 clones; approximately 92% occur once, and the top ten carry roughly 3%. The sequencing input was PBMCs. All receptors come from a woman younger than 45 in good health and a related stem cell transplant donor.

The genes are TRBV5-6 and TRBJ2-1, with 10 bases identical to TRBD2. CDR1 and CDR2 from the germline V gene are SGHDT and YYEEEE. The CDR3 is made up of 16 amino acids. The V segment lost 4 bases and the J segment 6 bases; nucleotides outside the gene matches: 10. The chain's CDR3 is CASSHQRGGLFNEQFF. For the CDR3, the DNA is TGTGCCAGCAGCCATCAGCGGGGGGGCTTGTTCAATGAGCAGTTCTTC.

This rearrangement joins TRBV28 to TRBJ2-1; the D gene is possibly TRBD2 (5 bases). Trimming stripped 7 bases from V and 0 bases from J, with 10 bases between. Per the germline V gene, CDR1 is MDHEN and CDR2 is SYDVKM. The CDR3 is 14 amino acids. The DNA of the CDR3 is TGTGCCAGCACCATCGGGGACTCCTACAATGAGCAGTTCTTC. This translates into CASTIGDSYNEQFF.

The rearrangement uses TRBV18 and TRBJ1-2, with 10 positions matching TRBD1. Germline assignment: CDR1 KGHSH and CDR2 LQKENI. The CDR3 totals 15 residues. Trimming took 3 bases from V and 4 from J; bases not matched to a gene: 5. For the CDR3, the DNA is TGTGCCAGCTCACCTCAGGGACAGGGGTTCTATGGCTACACCTTC. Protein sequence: CASSPQGQGFYGYTF.

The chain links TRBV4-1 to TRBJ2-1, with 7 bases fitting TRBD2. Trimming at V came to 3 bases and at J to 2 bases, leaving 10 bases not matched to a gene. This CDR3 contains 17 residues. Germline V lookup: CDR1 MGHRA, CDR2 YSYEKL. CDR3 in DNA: TGCGCCAGCAGCCACTCTCTCGGACTAGAAACCTACAATGAGCAGTTCTTC. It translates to CASSHSLGLETYNEQFF.

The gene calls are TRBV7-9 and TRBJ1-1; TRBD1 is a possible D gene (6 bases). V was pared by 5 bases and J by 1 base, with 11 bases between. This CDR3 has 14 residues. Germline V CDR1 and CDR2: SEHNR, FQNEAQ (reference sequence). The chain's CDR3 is CASSQGSTNTEAFF. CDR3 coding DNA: TGTGCCAGCAGCCAGGGGTCAACGAACACTGAAGCTTTCTTT. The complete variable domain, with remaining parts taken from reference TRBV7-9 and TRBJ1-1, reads DTGVSQNPRHKITKRGQNVTFRCDPISEHNRLYWYRQTLGQGPEFLTYFQNEAQLEKSRLLSDRFSAERPKGSFSTLEIQRTEQGDSAMYLCASSQGSTNTEAFFGQGTRLTVV.

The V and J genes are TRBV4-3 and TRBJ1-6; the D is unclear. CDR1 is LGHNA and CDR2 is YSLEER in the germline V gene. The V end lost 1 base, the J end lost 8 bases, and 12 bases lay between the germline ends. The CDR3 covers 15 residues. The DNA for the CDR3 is TGCGCCAGCAGCCAAGGGAGCGGGAGGGATTCACCCCTCCACTTT. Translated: CASSQGSGRDSPLHF.

CDR3 bases: TGTGCTAGTGGTTTGGAGGCCGGGAGCCACGAGCAGTACTTC. Its protein product is CASGLEAGSHEQYF. This sequence joins TRBV12-5 and TRBJ2-7, with D perhaps TRBD2 (6 bases). The CDR3 totals 14 residues. The V end was cut by 1 base, the J end by 5 bases, with 12 bases between. The V gene's germline CDR1 is LGHNT and CDR2 FRNRAP.

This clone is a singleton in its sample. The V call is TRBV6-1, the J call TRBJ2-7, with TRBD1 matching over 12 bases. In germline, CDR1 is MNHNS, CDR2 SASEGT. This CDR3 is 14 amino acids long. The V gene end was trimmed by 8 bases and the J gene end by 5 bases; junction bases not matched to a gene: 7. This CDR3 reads CASRLGQGAHEQYF. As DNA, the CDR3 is TGTGCCAGCCGGCTGGGACAGGGGGCCCACGAGCAGTACTTC.

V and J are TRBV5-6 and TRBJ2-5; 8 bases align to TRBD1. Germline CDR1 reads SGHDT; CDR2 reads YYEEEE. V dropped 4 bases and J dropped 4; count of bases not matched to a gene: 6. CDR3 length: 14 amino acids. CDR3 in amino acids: CASSRDRGRETQYF. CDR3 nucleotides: TGTGCCAGCAGCCGTGACAGGGGAAGAGAGACCCAGTACTTC.

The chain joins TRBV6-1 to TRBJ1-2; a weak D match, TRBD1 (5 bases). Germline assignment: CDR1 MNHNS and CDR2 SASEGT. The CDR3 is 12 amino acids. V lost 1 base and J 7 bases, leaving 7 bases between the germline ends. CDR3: CASSEEGSGYTF. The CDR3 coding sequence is TGTGCCAGCAGTGAAGAGGGGTCTGGCTACACCTTC.

Written as DNA, the CDR3 is TGTGCCAGCAGAGCTTTAGCGACTCGGGAGCAGTTCTTC. As protein: CASRALATREQFF. The rearrangement links TRBV27 to TRBJ2-1; D may be TRBD2 (5 bases). This CDR3 contains 13 residues. CDR1 and CDR2 (germline): MNHEY, SMNVEV (reference sequence). V was pared by 6 bases and J by 10 bases, with 16 bases between.

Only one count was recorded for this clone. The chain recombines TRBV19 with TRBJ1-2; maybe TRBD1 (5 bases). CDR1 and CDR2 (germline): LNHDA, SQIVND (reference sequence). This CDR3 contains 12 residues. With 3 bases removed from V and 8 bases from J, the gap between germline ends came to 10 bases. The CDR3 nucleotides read TGTGCCAGTAGTATGAGGGGTCGGGGCTACACCTTC. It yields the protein CASSMRGRGYTF.

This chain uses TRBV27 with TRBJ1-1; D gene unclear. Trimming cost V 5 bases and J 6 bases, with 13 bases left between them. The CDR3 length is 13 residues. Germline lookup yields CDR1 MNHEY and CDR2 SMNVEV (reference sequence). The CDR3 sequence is CASSPTVFSEAFF. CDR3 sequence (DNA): TGTGCCAGCAGTCCAACGGTATTCTCTGAAGCTTTCTTT.

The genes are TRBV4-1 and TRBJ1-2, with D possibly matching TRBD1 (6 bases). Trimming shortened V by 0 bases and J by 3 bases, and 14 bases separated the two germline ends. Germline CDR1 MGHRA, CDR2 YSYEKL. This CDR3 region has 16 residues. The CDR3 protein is CASSQDLASGDYGYTF. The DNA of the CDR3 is TGCGCCAGCAGCCAAGATTTGGCTTCAGGGGACTATGGCTACACCTTC.

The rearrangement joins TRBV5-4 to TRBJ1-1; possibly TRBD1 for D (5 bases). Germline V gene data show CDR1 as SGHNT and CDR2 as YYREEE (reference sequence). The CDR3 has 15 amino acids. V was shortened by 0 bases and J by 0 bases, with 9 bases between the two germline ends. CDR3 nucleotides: TGTGCCAGCAGCTTGGAGGGGTCCATGAACACTGAAGCTTTCTTT. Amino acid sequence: CASSLEGSMNTEAFF.

The CDR3 reads CAISRVGQDSSYEQYF. The CDR3 region has the DNA TGTGCCATCAGTAGGGTGGGACAGGACAGCTCCTACGAGCAGTACTTC. The rearrangement joins TRBV10-3 to TRBJ2-7; 8 bases agree with TRBD1. CDR1 and CDR2 from the germline V gene are ENHRY and SYGVKD. Losses at the gene ends were 5 bases for V and 0 bases for J; bases not matched to a gene: 9. The CDR3 runs to 16 residues.

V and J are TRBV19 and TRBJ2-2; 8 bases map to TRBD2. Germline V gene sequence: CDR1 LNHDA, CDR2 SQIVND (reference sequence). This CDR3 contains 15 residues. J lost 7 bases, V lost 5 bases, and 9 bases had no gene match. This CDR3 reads CASSPQTSARGELFF. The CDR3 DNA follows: TGTGCCAGTAGTCCTCAGACTAGCGCCCGCGGGGAGCTGTTTTTT.

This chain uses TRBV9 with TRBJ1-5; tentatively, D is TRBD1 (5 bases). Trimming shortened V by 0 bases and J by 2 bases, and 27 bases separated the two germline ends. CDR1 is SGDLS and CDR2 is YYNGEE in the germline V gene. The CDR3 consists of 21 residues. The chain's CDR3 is CASSVAGEKSTSGGCNQPQHF. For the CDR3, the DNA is TGTGCCAGCAGCGTAGCGGGAGAGAAGTCGACGTCCGGGGGATGCAATCAGCCCCAGCATTTT.

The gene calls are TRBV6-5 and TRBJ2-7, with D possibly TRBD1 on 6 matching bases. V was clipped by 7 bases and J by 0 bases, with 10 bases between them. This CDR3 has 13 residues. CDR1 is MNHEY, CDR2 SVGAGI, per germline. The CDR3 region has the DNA TGTGCCAGCAAGGTAGGGGGCTCCTACGAGCAGTACTTC. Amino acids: CASKVGGSYEQYF.

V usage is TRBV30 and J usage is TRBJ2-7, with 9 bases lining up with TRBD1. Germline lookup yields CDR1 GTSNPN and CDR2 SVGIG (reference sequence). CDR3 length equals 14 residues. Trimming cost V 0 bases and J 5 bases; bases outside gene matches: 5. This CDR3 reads CAWSVDRGPNEQYF. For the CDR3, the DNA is TGTGCCTGGAGTGTGGACAGGGGTCCCAACGAGCAGTACTTC. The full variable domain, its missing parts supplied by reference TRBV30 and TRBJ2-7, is SQTIHQWPATLVQPVGSPLSLECTVEGTSNPNLYWYRQAAGRGLQLLFYSVGIGQISSEVPQNLSASRPQDRQFILSSKKLLLSDSGFYLCAWSVDRGPNEQYFGPGTRLTVT.

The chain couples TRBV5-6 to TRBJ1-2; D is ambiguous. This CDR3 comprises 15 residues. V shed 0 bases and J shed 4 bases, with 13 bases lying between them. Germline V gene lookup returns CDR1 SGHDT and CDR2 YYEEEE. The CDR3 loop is CASSLAWGGGYGYTF. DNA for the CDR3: TGTGCCAGCAGCTTGGCATGGGGAGGAGGCTATGGCTACACCTTC.

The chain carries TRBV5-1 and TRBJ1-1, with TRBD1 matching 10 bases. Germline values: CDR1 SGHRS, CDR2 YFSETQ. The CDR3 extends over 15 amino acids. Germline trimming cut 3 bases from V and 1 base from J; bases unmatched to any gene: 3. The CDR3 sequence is CASSSGQGPNTEAFF. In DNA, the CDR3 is TGCGCCAGCAGCTCGGGACAGGGGCCGAACACTGAAGCTTTCTTT.

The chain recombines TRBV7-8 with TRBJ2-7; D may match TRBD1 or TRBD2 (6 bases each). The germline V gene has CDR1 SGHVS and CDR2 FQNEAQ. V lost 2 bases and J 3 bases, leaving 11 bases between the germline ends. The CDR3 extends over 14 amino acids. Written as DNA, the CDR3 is TGTGCCAGCAGCTTAAGGAGGGGGGACTACGAGCAGTACTTC. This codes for CASSLRRGDYEQYF.

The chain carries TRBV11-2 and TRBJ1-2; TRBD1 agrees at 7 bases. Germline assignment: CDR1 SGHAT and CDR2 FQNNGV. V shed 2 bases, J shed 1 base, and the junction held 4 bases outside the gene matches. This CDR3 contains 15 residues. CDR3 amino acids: CASSLRGGGNYGYTF. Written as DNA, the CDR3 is TGTGCCAGCAGCTTAAGAGGGGGCGGTAACTATGGCTACACCTTC.

CDR3 sequence: CASSKDRDGYEQYF. The CDR3 bases are TGTGCCAGCAGTAAAGACCGGGACGGCTACGAGCAGTACTTC. The chain recombines TRBV6-5 with TRBJ2-7, with D possibly called TRBD1 or TRBD2 (5 bases each). This CDR3 region has 14 residues. The germline gives CDR1 MNHEY, CDR2 SVGAGI. The V end lost 5 bases, the J end lost 3 bases, and 14 bases lay between the germline ends.

The CDR3 nucleotides are TGTGCCAGCAGTTTTGGGACAGGGCATTCCACAGATACGCAGTATTTT. Translated, it gives CASSFGTGHSTDTQYF. The gene calls are TRBV6-5 and TRBJ2-3, with TRBD1 identical over 9 bases. Trimming cost V 4 bases and J 2 bases; bases outside gene matches: 7. CDR3 length: 16 residues. Germline CDR1 and CDR2: MNHEY and SVGAGI.

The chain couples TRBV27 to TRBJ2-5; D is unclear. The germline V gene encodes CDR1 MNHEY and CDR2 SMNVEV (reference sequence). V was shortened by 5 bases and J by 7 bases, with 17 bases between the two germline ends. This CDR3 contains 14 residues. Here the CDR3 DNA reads TGTGCCAGCAGTCCTTTAGACTCGCCCCGGACCCAGTACTTC. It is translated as CASSPLDSPRTQYF.

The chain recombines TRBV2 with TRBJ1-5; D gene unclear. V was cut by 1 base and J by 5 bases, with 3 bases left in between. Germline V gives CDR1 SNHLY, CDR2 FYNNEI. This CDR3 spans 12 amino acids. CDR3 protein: CASSEEYQPQHF. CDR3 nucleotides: TGTGCCAGCAGTGAAGAGTATCAGCCCCAGCATTTT.

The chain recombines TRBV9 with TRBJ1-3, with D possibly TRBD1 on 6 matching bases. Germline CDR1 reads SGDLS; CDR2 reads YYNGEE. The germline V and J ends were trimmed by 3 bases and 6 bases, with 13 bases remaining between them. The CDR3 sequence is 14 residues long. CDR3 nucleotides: TGTGCCAGCAGCGGAGACGGACAGATAAACACCATATATTTT. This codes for CASSGDGQINTIYF.